One and the same sample provided the 29 T cell receptor beta chains below, sequenced in a study of blood T cell repertoires in COVID-19. Clones were sequenced by immunoSEQ multiplex PCR, and TCRdb holds only the in-frame ones, with some missing. Here the sample spans 250,000 to 350,000 clones, about nine tenths being singletons. Material for sequencing was peripheral blood. Receptors originate from a woman aged 50 to 60 who had recovered from COVID-19.

The sample holds one count of this clone. CDR3 sequence reads: CASREEGYEQYF. The CDR3 nucleotides are TGTGCCAGCCGTGAGGAGGGCTACGAGCAGTACTTC. V usage is TRBV7-9 and J usage is TRBJ2-7; tentative D call: TRBD2 (6 bases). Trimming took off 8 bases at V and 3 bases at J, with 11 bases between the two ends. The length of the CDR3 is 12 residues. In germline, CDR1 is SEHNR, CDR2 FQNEAQ (reference sequence).

This rearrangement joins TRBV19 to TRBJ1-5, with 7 bases lining up with TRBD1. V shed 7 bases, J shed 7 bases, and the junction held 10 bases outside the gene matches. Germline loops: CDR1 LNHDA, CDR2 SQIVND (reference sequence). The CDR3 is made up of 14 amino acids. The CDR3 DNA follows: TGTGCCAGTATCTCCGGGACAGTCGGGCAGCCCCAGCATTTT. This codes for CASISGTVGQPQHF. Drawing the rest from reference TRBV19 and TRBJ1-5, the complete variable domain is DGGITQSPKYLFRKEGQNVTLSCEQNLNHDAMYWYRQDPGQGLRLIYYSQIVNDFQKGDIAEGYSVSREKKESFPLTVTSAQKNPTAFYLCASISGTVGQPQHFGDGTRLSIL.

V gene TRBV6-5 combines with J gene TRBJ1-2; 8 positions agree with TRBD1. The trim removed 2 bases at V and 8 bases at J, leaving 7 bases unmatched. In germline, CDR1 is MNHEY, CDR2 SVGAGI. The CDR3 sequence is 14 residues long. The CDR3 coding sequence is TGTGCCAGCAGTTACCGGCAGGGGGCGGGAGGCTACACCTTC. Translation: CASSYRQGAGGYTF.

The J gene is TRBJ2-1, the V gene TRBV6-6, with 7 bases matching TRBD1. Germline CDR1 reads MNHNY; CDR2 reads SVGAGI (reference sequence). V gave up 10 bases and J gave up 6 bases; unmatched junction bases: 6. The CDR3 is made up of 12 amino acids. The CDR3 sequence is CAISDRVNEQFF. The CDR3 DNA is TGTGCCATTTCCGACAGGGTCAATGAGCAGTTCTTC.

The chain couples TRBV19 to TRBJ1-5; possibly TRBD1 for D (5 bases). The CDR3 loop spans 14 amino acids. Germline CDR1 is LNHDA and CDR2 is SQIVND (reference sequence). Trimming stripped 3 bases from V and 4 bases from J, with 10 bases between. The chain's CDR3 is CASSIVGGNQPQHF. In DNA, the CDR3 is TGTGCCAGTAGTATTGTCGGGGGGAATCAGCCCCAGCATTTT.

This clone has only a few counts. J is TRBJ1-3 and V is TRBV3-1 (or the pseudogene TRBV3-2); possibly TRBD1 for D (5 bases). Germline CDR1 LGHDT, CDR2 YNNKEL (reference sequence). The CDR3 has 16 residues. Trimming pared 0 bases from V and 2 bases from J, leaving 11 bases between. The CDR3 loop is CASSQDYRQTGNTIYF. CDR3 in DNA: TGTGCCAGCAGCCAAGATTACAGGCAGACTGGAAACACCATATATTTT.

The CDR3 DNA reads as TGTGCCAGCAGCGTAGCAATAGCCGACGAGCAGTACTTC. Protein sequence: CASSVAIADEQYF. The rearrangement joins TRBV9 to TRBJ2-7; D gene ambiguous. V lost 0 bases and J lost 5, with 9 bases in between. Germline CDR1 and CDR2: SGDLS and YYNGEE. This CDR3 has 13 residues.

Notes on this clone: One end of the junction varies from germline; a read error may be responsible. The gene calls are TRBV5-5 and TRBJ1-4; tentative D call: TRBD1 (6 bases). Germline V CDR1 and CDR2: SGHKS, YYEKEE (reference sequence). The CDR3 spans 14 residues. The CDR3 sequence: CASSPGTTNEKLFF. In DNA form, the CDR3 reads TGTGCCAGCAGCCCGGGGACAACAAATGAAAAACTGTTTTTT.

J is TRBJ1-3 and V is TRBV15; a possible D gene is TRBD1 (6 bases). Between the trimmed V and J ends, which lost 5 bases and 0 bases, there was a span of 14 bases. The CDR3 is 16 residues long. Germline CDR1 and CDR2: LNHNV and YYDKDF (reference sequence). The CDR3 DNA sequence: TGTGCCACCAGCCCTATCAGGGGTTCCTCTGGAAACACCATATATTTT. This encodes CATSPIRGSSGNTIYF.

The gene calls are TRBV5-4 and TRBJ1-1; the D gene is possibly TRBD1 (6 bases). The CDR3 loop spans 14 amino acids. V was shortened by 0 bases and J by 3 bases, with 9 bases between the two germline ends. The V gene's germline CDR1 is SGHNT and CDR2 YYREEE (reference sequence). In DNA, the CDR3 is TGTGCCAGCAGCTTGGCAGGGGCGTACACTGAAGCTTTCTTT. This translates into CASSLAGAYTEAFF.

The DNA of the CDR3 is TGCAGTGCTAGTACTAGGGGACAACCCTACAATGAGCAGTTCTTC. Translation: CSASTRGQPYNEQFF. The chain carries TRBV20-1 and TRBJ2-1, with D perhaps TRBD1 (6 bases). This CDR3 has 15 amino acids. Trimming took 3 bases from V and 2 from J, leaving 14 bases between them. Germline V lookup: CDR1 DFQATT, CDR2 SNEGSKA (reference sequence).

V and J are TRBV5-4 and TRBJ2-2; the match to TRBD1 covers 8 bases. Germline V CDR1 and CDR2: SGHNT, YYREEE (reference sequence). J gave up 6 bases and V 3 bases, and 1 base lay outside the gene matches. The CDR3 runs to 13 residues. The DNA for the CDR3 is TGTGCCAGCAGCTCAGGGGGCCCCGGGGAGCTGTTTTTT. Translating it yields CASSSGGPGELFF.

This rearrangement joins TRBV6-5 to TRBJ2-1; TRBD1 might be the D (5 bases). Trimming removed 6 bases at V and 7 bases at J, with 19 bases between. The germline gives CDR1 MNHEY, CDR2 SVGAGI. This CDR3 contains 15 residues. The CDR3 region is CASSTRQGGFNEQFF. The DNA for the CDR3 is TGTGCCAGCAGCACCCGGCAGGGTGGATTTAATGAGCAGTTCTTC.

The chain joins TRBV15 to TRBJ1-5; no clear D gene. The V end lost 0 bases, the J end lost 7 bases, and 16 bases lay between the germline ends. The CDR3 has 16 amino acids. Germline V lookup: CDR1 LNHNV, CDR2 YYDKDF (reference sequence). CDR3 in DNA: TGTGCCACCAGCAGAGATCCCTTGGCCCCGGGGCAGCCCCAGCATTTT. Encoded protein: CATSRDPLAPGQPQHF.

The rearrangement joins TRBV4-3 to TRBJ2-7; 11 positions agree with TRBD2. The CDR3 is 18 amino acids. CDR1 is LGHNA, CDR2 YSLEER, per germline. J was trimmed by 3 bases and V by 0 bases; bases with no gene match: 10. The chain's CDR3 is CASSQDSLAGTSGYEQYF. The CDR3 region has the DNA TGCGCCAGCAGCCAAGATTCCCTCGCCGGGACTAGCGGCTACGAGCAGTACTTC.

This chain uses TRBV6-2 or TRBV6-3 with TRBJ2-2; TRBD1 matches 9 bases. Germline CDR1 is MNHEY and CDR2 is SVGEGT. This CDR3 region has 17 residues. Losses at the gene ends were 5 bases for V and 1 base for J; bases not matched to a gene: 8. The CDR3 protein is CASSTQHRGQNTGELFF. The CDR3, as DNA: TGTGCCAGCAGTACCCAGCACAGGGGGCAGAACACCGGGGAGCTGTTTTTT.

This clone was found a few times. This chain uses TRBV19 with TRBJ1-1, with D perhaps TRBD1 (5 bases). Trimming removed 5 bases from V and 5 bases from J, with 6 bases in between. CDR1 is LNHDA, CDR2 SQIVND, per germline (reference sequence). This CDR3 region has 11 residues. The CDR3 DNA sequence: TGTGCCAGTAGTCGGGGGACTGAAGCTTTCTTT. Translated: CASSRGTEAFF.

J is TRBJ2-3 and V is TRBV7-2; D is undetermined. Germline V gene data show CDR1 as SGHTA and CDR2 as FQGNSA. The V end lost 3 bases, the J end lost 1 base, and 5 bases lay between the germline ends. CDR3 size: 13 residues. As DNA, the CDR3 is TGTGCCAGCAGCTTTGGCCGCACAGATACGCAGTATTTT. It translates to CASSFGRTDTQYF.

The chain carries TRBV10-3 and TRBJ2-7; D possibly corresponds to TRBD2 (5 bases). There are 14 residues in the CDR3. The V gene lost 10 bases and the J gene lost 6 bases, with 22 bases spanning the gap. Per germline, CDR1 ENHRY and CDR2 SYGVKD. In DNA form, the CDR3 reads TGTGCCACCCAAACCCTAGGACCTCGGGGCGAGCAGTACTTC. This sequence encodes CATQTLGPRGEQYF.

The V and J genes are TRBV6-5 and TRBJ1-1; TRBD1 might be the D (6 bases). The CDR3 has 12 amino acids. The germline V and J ends were trimmed by 4 bases and 7 bases, with 10 bases remaining between them. Germline CDR1 reads MNHEY; CDR2 reads SVGAGI. CDR3 in DNA: TGTGCCAGCAGTTTCCGGGACATTGAAGCTTTCTTT. The encoded protein is CASSFRDIEAFF.

V is TRBV24-1 and J is TRBJ2-7; 7 bases fit TRBD2. The CDR3 loop spans 14 amino acids. Germline V gene data show CDR1 as KGHDR and CDR2 as SFDVKD. Trimming cost V 4 bases and J 4 bases; bases outside gene matches: 6. CDR3 protein: CATSDPSSGYEQYF. CDR3 sequence (DNA): TGTGCCACCAGTGACCCGTCTAGCGGATACGAGCAGTACTTC.

V and J are TRBV3-1 (or the pseudogene TRBV3-2) and TRBJ2-7; 8 bases are shared with TRBD1. The germline V gene has CDR1 LGHDT and CDR2 YNNKEL (reference sequence). Losses at the gene ends were 5 bases for V and 5 bases for J; bases not matched to a gene: 8. This CDR3 comprises 14 residues. The CDR3 sequence is CASSARDRKNEQYF. In nucleotides, the CDR3 is TGTGCCAGCAGCGCCCGGGACAGGAAGAACGAGCAGTACTTC.

The chain combines TRBV7-9 with TRBJ2-1, with 8 nucleotides matching TRBD1. Germline CDR1 is SEHNR and CDR2 is FQNEAQ (reference sequence). Trimming at V came to 3 bases and at J to 8 bases, leaving 9 bases not matched to a gene. The CDR3 totals 15 residues. The CDR3 coding sequence is TGTGCCAGCAGCTTGCCCCGACAGGGGATCGATGAGCAGTTCTTC. Translating gives CASSLPRQGIDEQFF.

V gene TRBV28 combines with J gene TRBJ2-7; tentatively, D is TRBD2 (6 bases). The CDR3 has 13 amino acids. Trimming left V 4 bases short and J 6 bases short, with 13 bases between. Germline-derived CDR1 and CDR2 are MDHEN and SYDVKM. The CDR3 region is CASSSGTLGEQYF. In DNA form, the CDR3 reads TGTGCCAGCAGTTCGGGGACTTTAGGCGAGCAGTACTTC.

This chain links TRBV19 with TRBJ2-7, with D uncertain. This CDR3 is built from 13 residues. CDR1 is LNHDA and CDR2 is SQIVND in the germline V gene (reference sequence). Trimming removed 7 bases from V and 0 bases from J, with 10 bases in between. This CDR3 reads CASKSRSSYEQYF. The CDR3 DNA reads TGTGCCAGTAAATCGCGGTCCTCCTACGAGCAGTACTTC.

This clone appeared once. V usage is TRBV7-3 and J usage is TRBJ2-5, with 10 bases identical to TRBD2. Germline V gene lookup returns CDR1 SGHTA and CDR2 FQGTGA. J lost 2 bases, V lost 5 bases, and 5 bases had no gene match. There are 15 residues in the CDR3. The CDR3 sequence: CASSRGLAQQETQYF. The CDR3 region has the DNA TGTGCCAGCAGCCGGGGACTAGCGCAACAAGAGACCCAGTACTTC.

This clone was observed a single time. The V call is TRBV7-3, the J call TRBJ2-2; no clear D gene. V lost 4 bases to trimming and J lost 2 bases, with 14 bases between them. The CDR3 consists of 16 residues. Germline loops: CDR1 SGHTA, CDR2 FQGTGA. The CDR3 is CASSSRGGVNTGELFF. The CDR3, as DNA: TGTGCCAGCAGCTCCCGCGGCGGAGTTAACACCGGGGAGCTGTTTTTT.

This clone has a single count. This chain links TRBV19 with TRBJ1-1; D possibly corresponds to TRBD1 (6 bases). Germline V lookup: CDR1 LNHDA, CDR2 SQIVND (reference sequence). The V end lost 9 bases, the J end lost 13 bases, and 24 bases lay between the germline ends. This CDR3 spans 13 amino acids. The CDR3 nucleotides read TGTGCCAGCCATCTGGGGGGGCCCGGAGGCGTTTTCTTT. It specifies CASHLGGPGGVFF.

The CDR3 region has the DNA TGTGCCAGTAGTACCCGTCCACTAGCGGTAAAGCTCTACGAGCAGTACTTC. Protein sequence: CASSTRPLAVKLYEQYF. The chain links TRBV19 to TRBJ2-7; 8 bases are a match to TRBD2. The CDR3 covers 17 residues. J lost 3 bases, V lost 4 bases, and 14 bases had no gene match. Germline CDR1 is LNHDA and CDR2 is SQIVND (reference sequence).